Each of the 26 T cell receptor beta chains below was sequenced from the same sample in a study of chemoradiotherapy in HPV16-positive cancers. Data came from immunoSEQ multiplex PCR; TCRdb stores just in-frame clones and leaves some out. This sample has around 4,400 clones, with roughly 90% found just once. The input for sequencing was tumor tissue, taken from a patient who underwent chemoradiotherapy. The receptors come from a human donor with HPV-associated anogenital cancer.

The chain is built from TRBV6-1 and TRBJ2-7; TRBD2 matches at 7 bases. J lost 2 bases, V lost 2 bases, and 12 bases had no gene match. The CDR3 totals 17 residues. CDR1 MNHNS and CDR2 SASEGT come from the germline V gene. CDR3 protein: CASSERRRGTSTYEQYV. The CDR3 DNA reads TGTGCCAGCAGTGAACGGAGGCGGGGGACTTCTACCTACGAGCAGTACGTC.

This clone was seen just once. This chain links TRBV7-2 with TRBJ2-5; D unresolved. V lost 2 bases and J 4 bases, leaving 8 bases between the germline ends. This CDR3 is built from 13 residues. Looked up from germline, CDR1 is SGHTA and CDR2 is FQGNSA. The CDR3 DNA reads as TGTGCCAGCAGCTTAAATTGGGGAGAGACCCAGTACTTC. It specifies CASSLNWGETQYF.

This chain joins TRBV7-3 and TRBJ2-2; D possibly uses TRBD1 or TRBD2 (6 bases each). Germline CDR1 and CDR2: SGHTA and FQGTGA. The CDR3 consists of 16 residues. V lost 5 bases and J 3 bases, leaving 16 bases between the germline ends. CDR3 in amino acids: CASSPGDKGDTGELFF. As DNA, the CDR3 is TGTGCCAGCAGCCCGGGGGACAAGGGGGACACCGGGGAGCTGTTTTTT.

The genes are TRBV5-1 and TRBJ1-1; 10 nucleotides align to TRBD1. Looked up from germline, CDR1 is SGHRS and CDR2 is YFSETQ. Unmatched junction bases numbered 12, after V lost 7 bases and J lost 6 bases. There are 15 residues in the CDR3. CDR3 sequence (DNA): TGCGCCAGCGTTCAAACCCGGGACAGGGGACCTGAAGCTTTCTTT. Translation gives CASVQTRDRGPEAFF.

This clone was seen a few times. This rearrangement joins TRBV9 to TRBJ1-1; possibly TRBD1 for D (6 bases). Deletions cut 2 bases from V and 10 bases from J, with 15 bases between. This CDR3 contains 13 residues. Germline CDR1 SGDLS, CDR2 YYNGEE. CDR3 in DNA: TGTGCCAGCAGCGTGGCACAGGGTGGGGGAGCTTTCTTT. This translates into CASSVAQGGGAFF.

The CDR3 DNA is TGCGCCAGCAGCTTGGACTATCAAGAGACCCAGTACTTC. Translating it yields CASSLDYQETQYF. The J gene is TRBJ2-5, the V gene TRBV5-1; D not certain. V was cut by 0 bases and J by 2 bases, with 5 bases left in between. The germline CDR1 and CDR2 sequences are SGHRS and YFSETQ. This CDR3 region has 13 residues.

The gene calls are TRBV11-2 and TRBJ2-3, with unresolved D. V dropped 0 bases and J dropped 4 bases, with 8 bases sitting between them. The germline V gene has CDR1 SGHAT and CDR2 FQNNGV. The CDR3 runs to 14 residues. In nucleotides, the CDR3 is TGTGCCAGCAGCTTAGAGCAGACGGCAGATACGCAGTATTTT. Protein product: CASSLEQTADTQYF. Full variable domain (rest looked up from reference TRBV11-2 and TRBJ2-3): EAGVAQSPRYKIIEKRQSVAFWCNPISGHATLYWYQQILGQGPKLLIQFQNNGVVDDSQLPKDRFSAERLKGVDSTLKIQPAKLEDSAVYLCASSLEQTADTQYFGPGTRLTVL.

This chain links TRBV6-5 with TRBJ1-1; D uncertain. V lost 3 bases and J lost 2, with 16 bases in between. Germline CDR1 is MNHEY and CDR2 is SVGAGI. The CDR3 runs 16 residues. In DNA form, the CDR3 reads TGTGCCAGCAGTTATGACCGAAGATGGTTCAACACTGAAGCTTTCTTT. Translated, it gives CASSYDRRWFNTEAFF.

CDR3 in amino acids: CASSSPLAQNTGELFF. The CDR3, as DNA: TGTGCCAGCAGCTCCCCACTGGCACAGAACACCGGGGAGCTGTTTTTT. The chain links TRBV11-1 to TRBJ2-2; no firm D call. In germline, CDR1 is SGHAT, CDR2 FQDESV (reference sequence). The V gene lost 4 bases and the J gene lost 1 base, with 13 bases spanning the gap. The CDR3 sequence is 16 residues long.

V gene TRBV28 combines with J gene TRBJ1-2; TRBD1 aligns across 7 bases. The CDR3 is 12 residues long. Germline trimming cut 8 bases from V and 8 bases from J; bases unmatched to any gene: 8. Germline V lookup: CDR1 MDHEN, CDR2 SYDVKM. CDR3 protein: CASAEGARGYTF. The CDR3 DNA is TGTGCCAGCGCCGAGGGGGCTCGGGGCTACACCTTC.

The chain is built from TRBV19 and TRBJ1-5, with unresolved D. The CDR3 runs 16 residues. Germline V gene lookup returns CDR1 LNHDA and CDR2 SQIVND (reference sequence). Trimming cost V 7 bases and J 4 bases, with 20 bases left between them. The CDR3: CASTSTGRITNQPQHF. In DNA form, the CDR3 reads TGTGCCAGTACCTCCACCGGACGGATCACAAATCAGCCCCAGCATTTT.

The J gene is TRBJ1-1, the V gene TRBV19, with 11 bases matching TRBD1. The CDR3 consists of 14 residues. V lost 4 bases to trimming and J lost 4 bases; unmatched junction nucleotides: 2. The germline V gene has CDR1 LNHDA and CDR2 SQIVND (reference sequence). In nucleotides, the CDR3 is TGTGCCAGTAGTAAGGACAGGGGGCGCACTGAAGCTTTCTTT. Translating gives CASSKDRGRTEAFF.

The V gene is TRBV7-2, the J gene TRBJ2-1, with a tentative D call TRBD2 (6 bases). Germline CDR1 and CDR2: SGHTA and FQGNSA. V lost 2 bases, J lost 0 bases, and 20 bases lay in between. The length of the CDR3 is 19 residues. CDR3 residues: CASSLRPAGGTYSYNEQFF. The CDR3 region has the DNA TGTGCCAGCAGCTTAAGGCCAGCTGGCGGGACCTACTCCTACAATGAGCAGTTCTTC.

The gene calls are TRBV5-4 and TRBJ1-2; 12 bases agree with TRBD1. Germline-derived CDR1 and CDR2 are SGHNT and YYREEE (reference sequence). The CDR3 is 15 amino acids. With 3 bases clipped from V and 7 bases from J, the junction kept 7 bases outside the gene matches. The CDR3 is CASSSTGQGAPGYTF. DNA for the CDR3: TGTGCCAGCAGCTCCACGGGACAGGGGGCGCCTGGCTACACCTTC.

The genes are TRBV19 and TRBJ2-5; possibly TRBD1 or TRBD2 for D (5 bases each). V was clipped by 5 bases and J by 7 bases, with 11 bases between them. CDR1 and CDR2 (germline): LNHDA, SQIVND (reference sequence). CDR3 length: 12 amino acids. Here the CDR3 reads CASSGTEGTQYF. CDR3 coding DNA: TGTGCCAGTAGTGGGACCGAGGGGACCCAGTACTTC. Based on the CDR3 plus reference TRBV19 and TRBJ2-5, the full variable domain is DGGITQSPKYLFRKEGQNVTLSCEQNLNHDAMYWYRQDPGQGLRLIYYSQIVNDFQKGDIAEGYSVSREKKESFPLTVTSAQKNPTAFYLCASSGTEGTQYFGPGTRLLVL.

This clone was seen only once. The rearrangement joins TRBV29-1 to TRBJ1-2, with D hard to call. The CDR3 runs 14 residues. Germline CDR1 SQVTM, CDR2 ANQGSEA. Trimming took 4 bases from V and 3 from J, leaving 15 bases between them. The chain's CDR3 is CSVGRTGSDYGYTF. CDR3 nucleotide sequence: TGCAGCGTTGGCCGAACGGGGAGTGACTATGGCTACACCTTC. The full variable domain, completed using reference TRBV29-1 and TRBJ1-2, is SAVISQKPSRDICQRGTSLTIQCQVDSQVTMMFWYRQQPGQSLTLIATANQGSEATYESGFVIDKFPISRPNLTFSTLTVSNMSPEDSSIYLCSVGRTGSDYGYTFGSGTRLTVV.

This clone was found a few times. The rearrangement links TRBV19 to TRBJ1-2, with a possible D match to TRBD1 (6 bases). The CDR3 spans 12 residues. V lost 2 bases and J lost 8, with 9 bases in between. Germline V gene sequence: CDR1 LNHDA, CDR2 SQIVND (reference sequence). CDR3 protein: CASSITRGGYTF. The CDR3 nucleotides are TGTGCCAGTAGTATAACCAGGGGAGGCTACACCTTC. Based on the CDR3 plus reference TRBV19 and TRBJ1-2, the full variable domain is DGGITQSPKYLFRKEGQNVTLSCEQNLNHDAMYWYRQDPGQGLRLIYYSQIVNDFQKGDIAEGYSVSREKKESFPLTVTSAQKNPTAFYLCASSITRGGYTFGSGTRLTVV.

The CDR3 nucleotides read TGTGCCAGCAGCTTGGGAGATAATCAGCCCCAGCATTTT. Encoded protein: CASSLGDNQPQHF. The rearrangement joins TRBV5-4 to TRBJ1-5; D uncertain. Trimming left V 0 bases short and J 4 bases short, with 5 bases between. Germline-derived CDR1 and CDR2 are SGHNT and YYREEE (reference sequence). The CDR3 is 13 residues long.

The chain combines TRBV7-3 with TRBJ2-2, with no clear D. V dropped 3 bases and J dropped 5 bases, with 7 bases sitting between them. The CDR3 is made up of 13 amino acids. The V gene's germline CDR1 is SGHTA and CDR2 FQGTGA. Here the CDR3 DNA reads TGTGCCAGCAGCTTCATCGGGACCGGGGAGCTGTTTTTT. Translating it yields CASSFIGTGELFF.

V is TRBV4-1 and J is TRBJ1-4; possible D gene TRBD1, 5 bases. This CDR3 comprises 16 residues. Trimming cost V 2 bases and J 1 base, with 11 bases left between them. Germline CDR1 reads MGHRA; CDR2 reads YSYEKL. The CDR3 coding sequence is TGCGCCAGCAGCCAACTCGACAGTAGAACTAATGAAAAACTGTTTTTT. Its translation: CASSQLDSRTNEKLFF.

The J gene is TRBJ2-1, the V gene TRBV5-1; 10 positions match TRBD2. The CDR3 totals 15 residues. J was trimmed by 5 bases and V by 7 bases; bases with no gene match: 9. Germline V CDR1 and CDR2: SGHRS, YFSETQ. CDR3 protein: CASRNLAGDNNEQFF. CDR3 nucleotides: TGCGCCAGCCGCAACCTAGCGGGAGACAACAATGAGCAGTTCTTC.

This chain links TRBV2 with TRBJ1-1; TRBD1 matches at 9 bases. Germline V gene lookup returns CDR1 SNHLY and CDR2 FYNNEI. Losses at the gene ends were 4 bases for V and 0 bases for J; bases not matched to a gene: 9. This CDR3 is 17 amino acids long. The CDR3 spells CASSGSQGATMNTEAFF. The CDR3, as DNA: TGTGCCAGCAGTGGCTCACAGGGGGCCACAATGAACACTGAAGCTTTCTTT.

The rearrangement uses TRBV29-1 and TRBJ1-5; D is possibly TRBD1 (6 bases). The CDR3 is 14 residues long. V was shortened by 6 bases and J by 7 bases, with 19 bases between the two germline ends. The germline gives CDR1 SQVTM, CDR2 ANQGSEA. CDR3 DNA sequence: TGCAGCGTGGGATCAGGGGAGACCACCCAGCCCCAGCATTTT. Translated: CSVGSGETTQPQHF.

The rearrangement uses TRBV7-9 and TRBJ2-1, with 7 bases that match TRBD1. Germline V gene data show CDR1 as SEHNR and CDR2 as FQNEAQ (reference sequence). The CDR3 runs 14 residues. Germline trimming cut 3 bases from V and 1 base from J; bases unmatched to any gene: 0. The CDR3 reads CASSFRGSYNEQFF. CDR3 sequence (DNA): TGTGCCAGCAGCTTCAGGGGGTCCTACAATGAGCAGTTCTTC.

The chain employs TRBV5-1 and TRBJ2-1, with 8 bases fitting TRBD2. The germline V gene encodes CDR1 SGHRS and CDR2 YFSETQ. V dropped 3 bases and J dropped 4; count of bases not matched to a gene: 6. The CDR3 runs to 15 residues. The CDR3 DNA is TGCGCCAGCAGCTATACGACTAGCGAATACAATGAGCAGTTCTTC. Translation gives CASSYTTSEYNEQFF.

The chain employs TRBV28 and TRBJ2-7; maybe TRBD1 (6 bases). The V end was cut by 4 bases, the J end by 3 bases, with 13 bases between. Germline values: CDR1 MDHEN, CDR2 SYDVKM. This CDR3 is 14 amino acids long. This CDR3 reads CASSYGGRGYEQYV. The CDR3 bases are TGTGCCAGCAGTTACGGAGGCAGGGGCTACGAGCAGTACGTC.